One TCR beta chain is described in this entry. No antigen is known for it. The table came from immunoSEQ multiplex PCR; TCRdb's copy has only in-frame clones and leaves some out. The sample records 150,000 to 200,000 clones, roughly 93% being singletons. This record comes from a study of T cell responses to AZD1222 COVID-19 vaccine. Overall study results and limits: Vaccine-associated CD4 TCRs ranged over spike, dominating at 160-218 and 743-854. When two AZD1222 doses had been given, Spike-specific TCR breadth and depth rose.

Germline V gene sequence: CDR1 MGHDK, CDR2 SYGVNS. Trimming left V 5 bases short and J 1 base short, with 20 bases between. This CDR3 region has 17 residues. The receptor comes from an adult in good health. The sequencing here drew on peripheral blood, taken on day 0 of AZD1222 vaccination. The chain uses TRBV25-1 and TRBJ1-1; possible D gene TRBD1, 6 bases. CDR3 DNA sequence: TGTGCCAGCAGTTCGTGGGGGGTGGGGACACCGAACACTGAAGCTTTCTTT. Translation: CASSSWGVGTPNTEAFF. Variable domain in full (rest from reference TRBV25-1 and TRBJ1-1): EADIYQTPRYLVIGTGKKITLECSQTMGHDKMYWYQQDPGMELHLIHYSYGVNSTEKGDLSSESTVSRIRTEHFPLTLESARPSHTSQYLCASSSWGVGTPNTEAFFGQGTRLTVV.